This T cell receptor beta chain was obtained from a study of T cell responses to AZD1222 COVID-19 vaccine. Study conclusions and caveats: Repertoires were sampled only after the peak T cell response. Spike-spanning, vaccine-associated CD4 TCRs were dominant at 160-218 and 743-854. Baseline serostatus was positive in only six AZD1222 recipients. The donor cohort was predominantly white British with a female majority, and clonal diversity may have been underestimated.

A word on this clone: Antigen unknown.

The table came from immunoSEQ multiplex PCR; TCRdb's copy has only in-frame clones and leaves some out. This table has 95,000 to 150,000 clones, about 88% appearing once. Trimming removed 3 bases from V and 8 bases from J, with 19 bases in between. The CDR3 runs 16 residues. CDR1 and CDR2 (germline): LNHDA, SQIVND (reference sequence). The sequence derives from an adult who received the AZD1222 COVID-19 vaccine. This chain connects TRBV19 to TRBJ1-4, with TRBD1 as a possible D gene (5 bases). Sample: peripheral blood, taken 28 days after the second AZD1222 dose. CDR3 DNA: TGTGCCAGTAGTATCGGGTGGGGCGCGGGACGAGAAAAACTGTTTTTT. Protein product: CASSIGWGAGREKLFF.